The rows below give T cell receptor beta chains drawn from one sample of a study of T cell clonotyping in hematopoietic cell transplantation. TCRdb's table, derived via immunoSEQ multiplex PCR, lists solely in-frame clones and lacks some. The sample records about 5,600 clones, around three quarters being singletons. The starting material was peripheral blood mononuclear cells, obtained 100 days after allogeneic stem cell transplant. The receptors come from a male patient in his sixties or seventies who had an allogeneic stem cell transplant, so T cells may come from the graft donor. Some clones in this sample may be carry-over from other donors' samples. Each CDR3 is given with its conserved first and last residue. D genes are given only for firm matches. Clone size, where shown, is once, few, many, or a class for clones that have expanded.

size,J,D,length,V,DNA,CDR3
-,TRBJ2-1,-,13,TRBV4-3,TGCGCCAGCAGCCAATTGCTGGGGCTGGAGCAGTTCTTC,CASSQLLGLEQFF
-,TRBJ2-1,-,15,TRBV27,TGTGCCAGCGGTGAAGCCAGGTGGACTTACAATGAGCAGTTCTTC,CASGEARWTYNEQFF
-,TRBJ1-3,TRBD1,17,TRBV28,TGTGCCAGCAGCCTTATACAGGGGGCGACGAGCGGAAACACCATATATTTT,CASSLIQGATSGNTIYF
-,TRBJ2-1,-,13,TRBV6-5,TGTGCCAGCAGTTACGCGGGCAGGGGACAGCAGTTCTTC,CASSYAGRGQQFF
-,TRBJ2-1,-,11,TRBV10-3,TGTGCCATCAGTGTTGCCAGTCGTAAGTTCTTC,CAISVASRKFF
-,TRBJ2-7,-,11,TRBV20-1,TGCAGTGCTAGAGATGGTCGGAAGCAGTACTTC,CSARDGRKQYF
-,TRBJ2-6,-,21,TRBV9,TGTGCCAGCAGCGTAGGATTGGCGATGGGGGGTTCCCAAACTGGGGCCAACGTCCTGACTTTC,CASSVGLAMGGSQTGANVLTF
-,TRBJ2-7,-,14,TRBV5-4,TGTGCCAGCAGCTTGGGTGGCAGGTCCTACGAGCAGTACTTC,CASSLGGRSYEQYF
-,TRBJ2-2,-,13,TRBV7-9,TGTGCCAGCAGCTTACTTTCAACCGGGGAGCTGTTTTTT,CASSLLSTGELFF
-,TRBJ1-1,-,14,TRBV6-6,TGTGCCAGCAGCCACGGCCAGGGGACCACTGAAGCTTTCTTT,CASSHGQGTTEAFF
-,TRBJ1-5,-,13,TRBV30,TGTGCCTGGAGGCCCCGAGGGGCTCAGCCCCAGCATTTT,CAWRPRGAQPQHF
once,TRBJ2-1,TRBD2,12,TRBV5-1,TGCGCCAGCAGCTCGATAGCGGGAGAGCAGTTCTTC,CASSSIAGEQFF
-,TRBJ1-1,-,11,TRBV20-1,TGCAGTGCTAGCGGATCCACTGAAGCTTTCTTT,CSASGSTEAFF
-,TRBJ2-2,-,18,TRBV19,TGTGCCAGTAGTTTGCCCCAGGAAGGCCTCAGGGGCACCGGGGAGCTGTTTTTT,CASSLPQEGLRGTGELFF
-,TRBJ1-1,-,10,TRBV30,TGTGCCTGCGGCGGACTTGAAGCTTTCTTT,CACGGLEAFF
medium-sized,TRBJ2-7,-,13,TRBV5-6,TGTGCCAGCAGCCCCGGCAAACGGTACGAGCAGTACTTC,CASSPGKRYEQYF
-,TRBJ1-1,-,14,TRBV9,TGTGCCAGCAGCGTAGCTGGGGCTGGCACTGAAGCTTTCTTT,CASSVAGAGTEAFF
-,TRBJ2-1,-,11,TRBV2,TGTGCCAGCACCTCCTACAATGAGCAGTTCTTC,CASTSYNEQFF
once,TRBJ2-3,-,12,TRBV30,TGTGCCGAGAGCGTGAGCACAGATACGCAGTATTTT,CAESVSTDTQYF
-,TRBJ1-2,TRBD1,16,TRBV19,TGTGCCAGTAGTAGCTTCGGACAGGGCACGGCCTATGGCTACACCTTC,CASSSFGQGTAYGYTF
-,TRBJ2-3,-,17,TRBV4-2,TGTGCCAGCAGCCAAGGGGTGGCGGTCGGTGGCACAGATACGCAGTATTTT,CASSQGVAVGGTDTQYF
-,TRBJ1-2,-,14,TRBV6-5,TGTGCCAGCCACGCGGGGGGGGGCCACTATGGCTACACCTTC,CASHAGGGHYGYTF
-,TRBJ2-2,TRBD2,16,TRBV14,TGTGCCAGCAGCATATCTCTGGCGGGAGAAACCGGGGAGCTGTTTTTT,CASSISLAGETGELFF
few,TRBJ2-7,-,14,TRBV11-2,TGTGCCAGCAGCTTAGCCAGCGGCGTATACGAGCAGTACTTC,CASSLASGVYEQYF